Listed below are T cell receptor beta chains from one sample, sequenced in a study of CD8 T cells in Susac syndrome. TCRdb reprocessed the immunoSEQ multiplex PCR reads with MiXCR, giving one entry per CDR3 protein. The sample holds 150,000 to 200,000 distinct CDR3 sequences; approximately 94% are singletons and the top ten take 0.1% to 0.12%. Sequenced: CD4+ T cells from PBMCs. These receptors were taken from a human donor with Susac syndrome. Both conserved end residues are trimmed from each CDR3.

v_call: TRBV9
j_call: TRBJ1-2
cdr3_aa: ASSAQPVANYGYT

v_call: TRBV19
j_call: TRBJ2-3
cdr3_aa: ASHSRRDTDTQY

v_call: TRBV10-3
j_call: TRBJ2-3
cdr3_aa: AIRGQWPDTQY

v_call: TRBV3-1
j_call: TRBJ2-2
cdr3_aa: ASSQRSVTGELF

v_call: TRBV19
j_call: TRBJ1-5
cdr3_aa: ASSIQDNQPQH

v_call: TRBV30
j_call: TRBJ1-2
cdr3_aa: AWRENSVEGYT

v_call: TRBV11-2
j_call: TRBJ1-4
cdr3_aa: ASSPAGKTTNEKLF

v_call: TRBV29-1
j_call: TRBJ2-1
cdr3_aa: SAGLAGGGEQF

v_call: TRBV3-1
j_call: TRBJ2-7
cdr3_aa: ASSQVQGAGEQY

v_call: TRBV7-9
j_call: TRBJ1-5
cdr3_aa: ASSHDRVDQPQH

v_call: TRBV7-2
j_call: TRBJ2-1
cdr3_aa: ASSILPGQYYNEQF

v_call: TRBV29-1
j_call: TRBJ2-7
cdr3_aa: SVSGQGGLSQY

v_call: TRBV2
j_call: TRBJ2-5
cdr3_aa: ASSDREQETQY

v_call: TRBV5-6
j_call: TRBJ2-3
cdr3_aa: ASSLGTKGTDTQY

v_call: TRBV27
j_call: TRBJ2-7
cdr3_aa: ASSSRGGVSYEQY

v_call: TRBV28
j_call: TRBJ2-5
cdr3_aa: ASNEQGSSKETQY

v_call: TRBV3-1
j_call: TRBJ1-5
cdr3_aa: ASSQTGRSNQPQH

v_call: TRBV12-3/TRBV12-4
j_call: TRBJ2-3
cdr3_aa: ASSPTTGYYTDTQY

v_call: TRBV6-5
j_call: TRBJ1-6
cdr3_aa: ASSYGRGPSIDSPLH

v_call: TRBV6-6
j_call: TRBJ2-3
cdr3_aa: ASSPSGPTQY

v_call: TRBV27
j_call: TRBJ1-5
cdr3_aa: ASGTLNQPQH

v_call: TRBV30
j_call: TRBJ1-3
cdr3_aa: AWSVGSGALPGNTIY

v_call: TRBV20-1
j_call: TRBJ1-2
cdr3_aa: SARISGTGGGGYT

v_call: TRBV28
j_call: TRBJ1-5
cdr3_aa: ASRGGGIFSNQPQH

v_call: TRBV18
j_call: TRBJ1-6
cdr3_aa: ASSPRDSLLNSPLH

v_call: TRBV27
j_call: TRBJ1-1
cdr3_aa: ASSLLGTRAF

v_call: TRBV6-6
j_call: TRBJ1-2
cdr3_aa: ASTPGESGYT

v_call: TRBV14
j_call: TRBJ2-7
cdr3_aa: ASSQASPRDYEQY

v_call: TRBV6-5
j_call: TRBJ1-4
cdr3_aa: ASSYQRSTTNEKLF

v_call: TRBV3-1
j_call: TRBJ1-2
cdr3_aa: ASSRRDSDGYT

v_call: TRBV9
j_call: TRBJ1-4
cdr3_aa: ASSVSPDEKLF

v_call: TRBV20-1
j_call: TRBJ2-1
cdr3_aa: SATSGPATYNEQF

v_call: TRBV29-1
j_call: TRBJ2-7
cdr3_aa: SVIPDRRSYEQY

v_call: TRBV5-1
j_call: TRBJ2-5
cdr3_aa: ASSLAGGSQETQY